Below are 28 T cell receptor beta chains sequenced from a single sample in a study of T-cell memory formation after mild COVID-19. TCRdb fed the 5' RACE reads into MiXCR, producing one record per CDR3 protein. Of about 350,000 distinct CDR3 sequences in the sample, 20% to 25% were seen once. What was sequenced was PBMCs or a T cell subset sorted from them (not recorded which). The receptor set was obtained from a man between 18 and 29 years old who had mild COVID-19 (a few samples of this study predate the infection). Cell type and time point are not known.

This clonotype has more than one count but fewer than ten. The chain carries TRBV7-8 and TRBJ2-3; D is ambiguous. Trimming took off 2 bases at V and 0 bases at J, with 18 bases between the two ends. The CDR3 consists of 18 residues. Germline V lookup: CDR1 SGHVS, CDR2 FQNEAQ. The DNA of the CDR3 is TGTGCCAGCAGCTTACCCCCTTACGGACGTTTAAGCACAGATACGCAGTATTTT. Protein product: CASSLPPYGRLSTDTQYF.

The V gene is TRBV5-4, the J gene TRBJ2-5; D ambiguous. This CDR3 is built from 13 residues. The V end was cut by 0 bases, the J end by 1 base, with 4 bases between. From germline, CDR1 is SGHNT and CDR2 YYREEE (reference sequence). The CDR3 region is CASSLESQETQYF. CDR3 bases: TGTGCCAGCAGCTTGGAAAGCCAAGAGACCCAGTACTTC.

This rearrangement joins TRBV5-1 to TRBJ2-2; 10 bases are a match to TRBD1. Trimming took 3 bases from V and 5 from J; bases not matched to a gene: 4. The germline gives CDR1 SGHRS, CDR2 YFSETQ. This CDR3 contains 15 residues. The CDR3 reads CASSWTGGETGELFF. The CDR3 nucleotides read TGCGCCAGCAGCTGGACAGGGGGTGAAACCGGGGAGCTGTTTTTT.

V is TRBV7-2 and J is TRBJ1-5; D is ambiguous. This CDR3 is 15 amino acids long. The V gene's germline CDR1 is SGHTA and CDR2 FQGNSA. Trimming cost V 7 bases and J 0 bases, with 13 bases left between them. CDR3 residues: CASTKGGNSNQPQHF. CDR3 DNA: TGTGCCAGCACCAAAGGAGGGAATAGCAATCAGCCCCAGCATTTT.

The chain has TRBV12-3 or TRBV12-4 and TRBJ1-3, with unresolved D. Trimming removed 6 bases at V and 0 bases at J, with 6 bases between. The CDR3 covers 13 residues. The CDR3, as DNA: TGTGCCAGCAGACAGATCTCTGGAAACACCATATATTTT. The encoded protein is CASRQISGNTIYF.

The table lists this clonotype with a few counts. The V gene is TRBV18, the J gene TRBJ1-2, with D unresolved. The V and J ends lost 2 bases and 2 bases respectively, with 9 bases between them. The CDR3 is 14 residues long. The germline gives CDR1 KGHSH, CDR2 LQKENI. The DNA of the CDR3 is TGTGCCAGCTCACCAGGGGTAACGAACTATGGCTACACCTTC. It codes for CASSPGVTNYGYTF.

CDR3: CASSSSGQGIQPQHF. CDR3 nucleotides: TGTGCCAGCAGTTCCTCGGGACAGGGGATTCAGCCCCAGCATTTT. This rearrangement joins TRBV12-3 or TRBV12-4 to TRBJ1-5; 10 bases align to TRBD1. Trimming took 4 bases from V and 6 from J; bases not matched to a gene: 6. The CDR3 spans 15 residues.

The V call is TRBV19, the J call TRBJ2-2, with 12 positions matching TRBD1. The CDR3 covers 16 residues. Trimming took 5 bases from V and 3 from J; bases not matched to a gene: 4. Germline assignment: CDR1 LNHDA and CDR2 SQIVND (reference sequence). The CDR3 sequence is CASSPGTGGDTGELFF. The CDR3 DNA sequence: TGTGCCAGTAGTCCCGGGACAGGGGGCGACACCGGGGAGCTGTTTTTT.

V usage is TRBV29-1 and J usage is TRBJ1-1; possibly TRBD1 for D (6 bases). V lost 8 bases and J 0 bases, leaving 13 bases between the germline ends. Germline V gene sequence: CDR1 SQVTM, CDR2 ANQGSEA. This CDR3 has 13 residues. The CDR3 nucleotides read TGCAGCCTCGAGGGGGGGATGAACACTGAAGCTTTCTTT. Translated: CSLEGGMNTEAFF.

The chain couples TRBV5-6 to TRBJ2-3, with D perhaps TRBD1 (5 bases). Germline CDR1 and CDR2: SGHDT and YYEEEE. This CDR3 region has 16 residues. Trimming took 0 bases from V and 1 from J, leaving 12 bases between them. The CDR3 DNA reads TGTGCCAGCAGCTTGGTGGGGCCGACGGGCACAGATACGCAGTATTTT. It specifies CASSLVGPTGTDTQYF.

The chain joins TRBV10-3 to TRBJ1-2; D possibly corresponds to TRBD1 (5 bases). Trimming took off 2 bases at V and 9 bases at J, with 13 bases between the two ends. The CDR3 extends over 13 amino acids. Germline V gene lookup returns CDR1 ENHRY and CDR2 SYGVKD. CDR3 DNA sequence: TGTGCCATCAGTGAGCGGCAGGGCGACAGCTACACCTTC. Translation: CAISERQGDSYTF.

The chain recombines TRBV7-2 with TRBJ1-2; the D gene is possibly TRBD1 (5 bases). V was cut by 1 base and J by 3 bases, with 15 bases left in between. This CDR3 has 16 amino acids. Per the germline V gene, CDR1 is SGHTA and CDR2 is FQGNSA. CDR3 region: CASSLGGQGSDYGYTF. The CDR3 nucleotides are TGTGCCAGCAGCTTAGGAGGTCAGGGAAGTGACTATGGCTACACCTTC. Using reference TRBV7-2 and TRBJ1-2 for the parts outside the CDR3, the full variable domain is GAGVSQSPSNKVTEKGKDVELRCDPISGHTALYWYRQSLGQGLEFLIYFQGNSAPDKSGLPSDRFSAERTGGSVSTLTIQRTQQEDSAVYLCASSLGGQGSDYGYTFGSGTRLTVV.

This clonotype was seen a single time. The chain joins TRBV4-3 to TRBJ2-7; 8 bases are a match to TRBD1. From germline, CDR1 is LGHNA and CDR2 YSLEER. The CDR3 loop spans 14 amino acids. V shed 3 bases, J shed 5 bases, and the junction held 6 bases outside the gene matches. CDR3 protein: CASSHRTGNNEQYF. CDR3 DNA: TGCGCCAGCAGCCATAGGACAGGGAATAACGAGCAGTACTTC.

This clonotype occurred many times. The rearrangement joins TRBV7-9 to TRBJ2-3; 8 nucleotides agree with TRBD2. CDR3 length: 16 amino acids. Germline loops: CDR1 SEHNR, CDR2 FQNEAQ (reference sequence). With 5 bases clipped from V and 4 bases from J, the junction kept 11 bases outside the gene matches. The CDR3 region is CASSPRRAGGSDTQYF. CDR3 coding DNA: TGTGCCAGCAGCCCCCGGAGGGCGGGGGGTTCAGATACGCAGTATTTT.

The chain is built from TRBV6-2 or TRBV6-3 and TRBJ2-7, with D possibly matching TRBD1 (5 bases). CDR3 length: 13 residues. Trimming took 6 bases from V and 1 from J, leaving 10 bases between them. CDR1 MNHEY and CDR2 SVGEGT come from the germline V gene. CDR3 sequence reads: CASSFGHSYEQYV. CDR3 in DNA: TGTGCCAGCAGCTTCGGACATTCCTACGAGCAGTACGTC.

This chain connects TRBV6-2 or TRBV6-3 to TRBJ1-1; D gene ambiguous. Trimming removed 6 bases from V and 0 bases from J, with 11 bases in between. Germline V CDR1 and CDR2: MNHEY, SVGEGT. This CDR3 spans 14 amino acids. CDR3 protein: CASREQQMNTEAFF. For the CDR3, the DNA is TGTGCCAGCAGGGAACAGCAGATGAACACTGAAGCTTTCTTT.

The rearrangement links TRBV7-2 to TRBJ2-5; 7 bases are a match to TRBD1. With V trimmed by 1 base and J by 4 bases, 6 bases remained unmatched. This CDR3 spans 15 amino acids. CDR1 is SGHTA and CDR2 is FQGNSA in the germline V gene. DNA of the CDR3: TGTGCCAGCAGCTTAGTCGTGACAGGGTCAGAGACCCAGTACTTC. It specifies CASSLVVTGSETQYF.

In its sample, this clonotype was seen a few times. The chain joins TRBV6-5 to TRBJ1-5; D unresolved. Trimming shortened V by 8 bases and J by 1 base, and 12 bases separated the two germline ends. The CDR3 runs 14 residues. Germline CDR1 reads MNHEY; CDR2 reads SVGAGI. The CDR3 sequence: CASGSSSSNQPQHF. DNA of the CDR3: TGTGCCAGCGGGAGTAGTAGCAGCAATCAGCCCCAGCATTTT.

CDR3 in DNA: TGTGCCAGCACTTGGGCAGCGGCTAACTATGGCTACACCTTC. Protein product: CASTWAAANYGYTF. The chain employs TRBV28 and TRBJ1-2; D gene ambiguous. The V gene lost 7 bases and the J gene lost 0 bases, with 12 bases spanning the gap. The CDR3 spans 14 residues. Germline-derived CDR1 and CDR2 are MDHEN and SYDVKM.

The chain is built from TRBV6-1 and TRBJ2-3; 8 bases are a match to TRBD2. The length of the CDR3 is 12 residues. The V and J ends lost 2 bases and 13 bases, in that order; junction bases with no gene match: 5. The germline V gene encodes CDR1 MNHNS and CDR2 SASEGT. CDR3 amino acids: CASSEKGLVEYF. The CDR3 region has the DNA TGTGCCAGCAGTGAAAAGGGACTAGTCGAGTATTTT.

This clonotype was observed at least ten times. The chain's CDR3 is CSVVRSYEQYF. CDR3 DNA: TGCAGCGTTGTACGGTCCTACGAGCAGTACTTC. This rearrangement joins TRBV29-1 to TRBJ2-7; the D is unclear. Germline assignment: CDR1 SQVTM and CDR2 ANQGSEA. V lost 4 bases and J lost 1, with 5 bases in between. The CDR3 spans 11 residues.

The chain recombines TRBV5-1 with TRBJ1-5; TRBD1 matches 9 bases. Germline CDR1 is SGHRS and CDR2 is YFSETQ. The junction had 4 bases not matched to a gene; V was cut back by 4 bases and J by 5 bases. The CDR3 length is 14 residues. CDR3 nucleotide sequence: TGCGCCAGCAGCACGGGACAGGGCCATCAGCCCCAGCATTTT. Translating gives CASSTGQGHQPQHF.

This clonotype has a handful of counts. This chain links TRBV20-1 with TRBJ2-3, with D tentatively TRBD2 (6 bases). Germline V gives CDR1 DFQATT, CDR2 SNEGSKA (reference sequence). The CDR3 contains 14 residues. Trimming shortened V by 3 bases and J by 6 bases, and 16 bases separated the two germline ends. DNA for the CDR3: TGCAGTGCTAGCTGGGCCGGACGGGGGGATACGCAGTATTTT. Its protein is CSASWAGRGDTQYF.

Here the CDR3 reads CASSPRSGTEAFF. The DNA for the CDR3 is TGTGCCAGCAGTCCTCGATCAGGGACTGAAGCTTTCTTT. This chain links TRBV6-6 with TRBJ1-1; TRBD1 might be the D (5 bases). The CDR3 spans 13 residues. V gave up 5 bases and J gave up 5 bases, with 12 bases separating them. Germline CDR1 is MNHNY and CDR2 is SVGAGI (reference sequence).

This clonotype has at least ten counts. The chain uses TRBV6-5 and TRBJ2-7; a weak D match, TRBD1 (6 bases). Germline V gives CDR1 MNHEY, CDR2 SVGAGI. V was cut by 0 bases and J by 2 bases, with 14 bases left in between. The CDR3 has 16 residues. The CDR3 coding sequence is TGTGCCAGCAGTTACTCGAGGGGACACGGGGCCTACGAGCAGTACTTC. This codes for CASSYSRGHGAYEQYF.

This clonotype showed up just a few times. The chain combines TRBV18 with TRBJ2-7, with D unresolved. V shed 5 bases and J shed 5 bases, with 22 bases lying between them. This CDR3 comprises 16 residues. CDR1 is KGHSH, CDR2 LQKENI, per germline. CDR3: CASSAGFLGGFNEQYV. CDR3 DNA sequence: TGTGCCAGCTCAGCTGGCTTTCTTGGTGGGTTTAACGAGCAGTACGTC.

This clonotype occurred a few times. CDR3 nucleotide sequence: TGCGCCAGTCGGGCGTTGGGCGACTCTGAAGCTTTCTTT. Amino acids: CASRALGDSEAFF. The chain is built from TRBV4-3 and TRBJ1-1; D is uncertain. Between the trimmed V and J ends, which lost 9 bases and 6 bases, there was a span of 17 bases. The CDR3 is made up of 13 amino acids. Germline V lookup: CDR1 LGHNA, CDR2 YSLEER.

This clonotype was seen a handful of times. This chain joins TRBV7-6 and TRBJ2-3; a weak D match, TRBD2 (6 bases). CDR1 is SGHVS and CDR2 is FNYEAQ in the germline V gene. Trimming took 4 bases from V and 1 from J, leaving 12 bases between them. CDR3 length equals 15 residues. CDR3 region: CASSSAGGGTDTQYF. The CDR3 region has the DNA TGTGCCAGCAGCTCGGCCGGGGGAGGCACAGATACGCAGTATTTT. Using reference TRBV7-6 and TRBJ2-3 for the parts outside the CDR3, the full variable domain is GAGVSQSPRYKVTKRGQDVALRCDPISGHVSLYWYRQALGQGPEFLTYFNYEAQQDKSGLPNDRFSAERPEGSISTLTIQRTEQRDSAMYRCASSSAGGGTDTQYFGPGTRLTVL.